This T cell receptor beta chain originates from a study of cytotoxic CD8 clonotypes in ibrutinib-treated CLL. Study in general: Among the patients, approximately ten presented as relapsed/refractory and around 15 as treatment-naive; around 17 showed unmutated IGHV.

The V and J ends lost 0 bases and 5 bases, in that order; junction bases with no gene match: 3. CDR3 size: 15 residues. Germline loops: CDR1 SGDLS, CDR2 YYNGEE. Assay: immunoSEQ multiplex PCR; the TCRdb copy retains only in-frame clones and omits some. In the table there are about 140,000 clones, around 93% of which are singletons. The study's findings and limits: Clonality went higher at ibrutinib response and then dropped back toward baseline at progression. Relative to age-matched healthy donors, clonality at baseline was higher, and it tracked circulating CD8+ T-cell counts.

Worth noting for this clone: Its antigen is as yet unknown.

The V and J genes are TRBV9 and TRBJ2-7; 12 nucleotides line up with TRBD2. The sequence derives from a human donor with chronic lymphocytic leukemia. The sample here was PBMCs, taken after 12 months of ibrutinib treatment. The CDR3 DNA reads as TGTGCCAGCAGCGTAGGTCGACTAGCGGGAGACGAGCAGTACTTC. It is translated as CASSVGRLAGDEQYF.